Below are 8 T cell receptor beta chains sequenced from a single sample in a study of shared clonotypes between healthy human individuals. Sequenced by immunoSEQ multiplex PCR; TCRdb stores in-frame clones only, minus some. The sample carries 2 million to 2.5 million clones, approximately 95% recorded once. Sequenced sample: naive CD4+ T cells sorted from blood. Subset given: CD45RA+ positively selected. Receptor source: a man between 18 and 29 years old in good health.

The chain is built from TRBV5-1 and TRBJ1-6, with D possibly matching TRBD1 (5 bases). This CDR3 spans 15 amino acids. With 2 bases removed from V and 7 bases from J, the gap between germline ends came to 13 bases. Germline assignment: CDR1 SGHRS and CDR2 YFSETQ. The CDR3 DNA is TGCGCCAGCAGCTTAGGGGTGACGGACAATTCACCCCTCCACTTT. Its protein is CASSLGVTDNSPLHF.

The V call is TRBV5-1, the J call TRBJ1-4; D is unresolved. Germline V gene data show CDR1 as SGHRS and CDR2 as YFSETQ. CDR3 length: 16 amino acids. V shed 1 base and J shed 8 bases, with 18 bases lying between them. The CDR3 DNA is TGCGCCAGCAGCTTGCCCTCGGACCCGGCGACCGAAAAACTGTTTTTT. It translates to CASSLPSDPATEKLFF.

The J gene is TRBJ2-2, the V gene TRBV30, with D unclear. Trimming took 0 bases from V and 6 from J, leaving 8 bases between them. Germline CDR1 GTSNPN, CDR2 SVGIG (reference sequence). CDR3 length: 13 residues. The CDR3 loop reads CAWSVPPPGELFF. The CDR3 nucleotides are TGTGCCTGGAGTGTACCCCCCCCCGGGGAGCTGTTTTTT.

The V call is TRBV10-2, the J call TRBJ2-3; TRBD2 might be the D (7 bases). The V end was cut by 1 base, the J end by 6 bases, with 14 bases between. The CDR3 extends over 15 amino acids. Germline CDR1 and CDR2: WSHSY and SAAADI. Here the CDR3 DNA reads TGCGCCAGCAGTGAGTTGGCGGGGGCGGGGGATACGCAGTATTTT. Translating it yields CASSELAGAGDTQYF.

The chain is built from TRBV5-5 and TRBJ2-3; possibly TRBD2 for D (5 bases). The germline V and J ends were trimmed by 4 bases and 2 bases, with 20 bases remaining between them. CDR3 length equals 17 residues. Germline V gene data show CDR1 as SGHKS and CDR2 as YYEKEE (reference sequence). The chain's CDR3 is CASSPGGRTRTTDTQYF. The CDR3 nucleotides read TGTGCCAGCAGCCCGGGTGGCCGGACTCGAACCACAGATACGCAGTATTTT.

CDR3 nucleotides: TGCGCCAGCAGCTTCGCGACAGGAGTACCTTCCTATAATTCACCCCTCCACTTT. It codes for CASSFATGVPSYNSPLHF. The chain is built from TRBV5-1 and TRBJ1-6; possible D gene TRBD1, 6 bases. CDR1 SGHRS and CDR2 YFSETQ come from the germline V gene. V gave up 2 bases and J gave up 1 base, with 16 bases separating them. This CDR3 has 18 amino acids.

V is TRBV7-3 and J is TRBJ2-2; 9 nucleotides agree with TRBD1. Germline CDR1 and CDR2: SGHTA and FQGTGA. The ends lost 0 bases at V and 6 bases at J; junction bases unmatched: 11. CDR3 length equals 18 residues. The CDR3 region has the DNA TGTGCCAGCAGCTTAACGCCCCCGGGACAGGGCCTTTCCGGGGAGCTGTTTTTT. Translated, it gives CASSLTPPGQGLSGELFF.

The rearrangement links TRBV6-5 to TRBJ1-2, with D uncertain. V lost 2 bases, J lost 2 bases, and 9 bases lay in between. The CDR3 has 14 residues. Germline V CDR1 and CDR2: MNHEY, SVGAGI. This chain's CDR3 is CASSYKPGNYGYTF. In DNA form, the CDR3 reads TGTGCCAGCAGTTACAAGCCCGGGAACTATGGCTACACCTTC.